This TCR beta chain derives from a study of T cell changes during pregnancy in multiple sclerosis. Profiled with immunoSEQ multiplex PCR; TCRdb holds only in-frame clones, not every one. The table shows around 96,000 clones, with 94% occurring only once. Looked up from germline, CDR1 is MGHRA and CDR2 is YSYEKL. J gave up 1 base and V 5 bases, and 4 bases lay outside the gene matches. The CDR3 is 15 amino acids. The sequencing used peripheral blood, collected after pregnancy. The chain recombines TRBV4-1 with TRBJ2-2; TRBD1 aligns across 7 bases. This clonotype originated in a female donor in good health, enrolled as a control in a pregnancy study. CDR3 region: CASSSGTVNTGELFF. The CDR3 DNA follows: TGCGCCAGCAGCTCCGGGACAGTGAACACCGGGGAGCTGTTTTTT.